The 16 T cell receptor beta chains reported below all come from one sample, sequenced in a study of T cell repertoires in cytomegalovirus infection. These receptors have no known antigen. TCRdb analysed the reads with MiXCR anew, one entry per CDR3 protein. The sample includes about 920,000 distinct CDR3 sequences, roughly 30% seen only once; the top ten take under 15%. The material sequenced was cultured CD8+ T cells from PBMCs, taken from culture after CMV antigen stimulation. The receptors come from a human donor in good health (CMV status not recorded). Some clones in this sample may be carry-over from other donors' samples.

The rearrangement uses TRBV11-1 and TRBJ1-2, with D perhaps TRBD1 (5 bases). CDR3 length: 15 amino acids. V lost 3 bases to trimming and J lost 4 bases, with 15 bases between them. Germline-derived CDR1 and CDR2 are SGHAT and FQDESV (reference sequence). The CDR3 here is CASSFSSDSPYGYTF. For the CDR3, the DNA is TGTGCCAGCAGCTTTTCATCCGACAGTCCCTATGGCTACACCTTC.

The chain joins TRBV7-8 to TRBJ2-3; the D call may be TRBD1 or TRBD2 (5 bases each). This CDR3 spans 15 amino acids. Germline assignment: CDR1 SGHVS and CDR2 FQNEAQ. V was pared by 0 bases and J by 3 bases, with 10 bases between. This chain's CDR3 is CASSLAGPGTDTQYF. CDR3 DNA sequence: TGTGCCAGCAGCTTAGCGGGGCCGGGGACAGATACGCAGTATTTT.

This chain joins TRBV20-1 and TRBJ1-4; 10 nucleotides align to TRBD1. The V gene's germline CDR1 is DFQATT and CDR2 SNEGSKA (reference sequence). The length of the CDR3 is 13 residues. Trimming cost V 6 bases and J 8 bases; bases outside gene matches: 6. CDR3 protein: CSARQGAVEKLFF. The CDR3 bases are TGCAGTGCGCGACAGGGGGCGGTGGAAAAACTGTTTTTT.

The rearrangement joins TRBV6-5 to TRBJ2-1; 8 bases align to TRBD2. V lost 3 bases to trimming and J lost 5 bases; unmatched junction nucleotides: 6. CDR3 size: 15 residues. Germline V gene data show CDR1 as MNHEY and CDR2 as SVGAGI. The CDR3 region is CASSYSSGGDNEQFF. The CDR3 coding sequence is TGTGCCAGCAGTTATTCAAGCGGGGGAGACAATGAGCAGTTCTTC.

This chain connects TRBV19 to TRBJ2-7, with a weak D call TRBD1 (5 bases). CDR1 LNHDA and CDR2 SQIVND come from the germline V gene (reference sequence). This CDR3 is built from 15 residues. V dropped 3 bases and J dropped 1 base, with 13 bases sitting between them. CDR3 nucleotide sequence: TGTGCCAGTAGTATTAGCCAGGGATTATCCTACGAGCAGTACTTC. Its protein is CASSISQGLSYEQYF.

Turning to this clonotype: At one of its ends the junction is not consistent with the germline gene, which may arise from a read error. This rearrangement joins TRBV4-1 to TRBJ1-2; D unclear. This CDR3 region has 13 residues. The germline gives CDR1 MGHRA, CDR2 YSYEKL. The CDR3: CASSHQTRDGYTF. The CDR3 DNA reads as TGTGCCAGCAGCCATCAAACCCGTGATGGCTACACCTTC.

V usage is TRBV10-2 and J usage is TRBJ1-5, with D possibly being TRBD1 (5 bases). The V end lost 3 bases, the J end lost 5 bases, and 8 bases lay between the germline ends. Germline V gene sequence: CDR1 WSHSY, CDR2 SAAADI. The CDR3 loop spans 13 amino acids. CDR3 sequence reads: CASSDQGYQPQHF. The CDR3 DNA follows: TGCGCCAGCAGTGACCAGGGCTATCAGCCCCAGCATTTT.

With respect to this clonotype: A read error may produce the germline difference seen at one junction end. The chain is built from TRBV6-6 and TRBJ2-3, with TRBD2 matching 8 bases. The CDR3 loop spans 15 amino acids. CDR1 and CDR2 from the germline V gene are MNHNY and SVGAGI (reference sequence). Written as DNA, the CDR3 is TGTGCCAGCACTTACTTCGGGGGGGCGGCAGATACGCAGTATTTT. It yields the protein CASTYFGGAADTQYF.

The chain carries TRBV6-1 and TRBJ2-3; 10 bases are shared with TRBD2. The V gene's germline CDR1 is MNHNS and CDR2 SASEGT. V gave up 6 bases and J gave up 1 base; unmatched junction bases: 10. The CDR3 sequence is 17 residues long. The CDR3 coding sequence is TGTGCCAGCAGGAACGGCCTAGCGGGAGCGCGCACAGATACGCAGTATTTT. Translating gives CASRNGLAGARTDTQYF.

J is TRBJ2-7 and V is TRBV6-6; D remains unclear. The CDR3 contains 13 residues. Trimming removed 6 bases from V and 1 base from J, with 10 bases in between. Germline V gene lookup returns CDR1 MNHNY and CDR2 SVGAGI (reference sequence). The CDR3: CASRGRPSYEQYF. CDR3 bases: TGTGCCAGCAGAGGCAGGCCTTCCTACGAGCAGTACTTC.

To note about this clonotype: A much larger clone differs from this one at a single base, so this may be a read error. J is TRBJ2-7 and V is TRBV7-6; 9 bases fit TRBD2. CDR1 and CDR2 (germline): SGHVS, FNYEAQ. This CDR3 spans 14 amino acids. The CDR3 DNA reads as TGTGCCAACAGCGTTAGCGGGGGATACTACGAGCAGTACTTC. This encodes CANSVSGGYYEQYF. Using reference TRBV7-6 and TRBJ2-7 for the parts outside the CDR3, the full variable domain is GAGVSQSPRYKVTKRGQDVALRCDPISGHVSLYWYRQALGQGPEFLTYFNYEAQQDKSGLPNDRFSAERPEGSISTLTIQRTEQRDSAMYRCANSVSGGYYEQYFGPGTRLTVT.

The chain couples TRBV7-9 to TRBJ2-1; D is possibly TRBD1 (5 bases). The CDR3 runs 13 residues. V gave up 10 bases and J gave up 9 bases, with 19 bases separating them. Per the germline V gene, CDR1 is SEHNR and CDR2 is FQNEAQ (reference sequence). The CDR3: CANRTGRETEQFF. CDR3 nucleotide sequence: TGTGCCAACAGAACGGGCAGGGAAACTGAGCAGTTCTTC.

V usage is TRBV19 and J usage is TRBJ2-5, with 7 nucleotides matching TRBD1. Germline lookup yields CDR1 LNHDA and CDR2 SQIVND (reference sequence). V lost 7 bases to trimming and J lost 4 bases; unmatched junction nucleotides: 12. The CDR3 extends over 15 amino acids. In DNA form, the CDR3 reads TGTGCCAGTAACCGGGACCACGGGGACAGAGAGACCCAGTACTTC. Encoded protein: CASNRDHGDRETQYF.

The V and J genes are TRBV12-3 or TRBV12-4 and TRBJ1-2, with unresolved D. There are 12 residues in the CDR3. V was clipped by 6 bases and J by 5 bases, with 10 bases between them. The CDR3: CASSSAGYGYTF. The DNA for the CDR3 is TGTGCCAGCAGCTCCGCCGGATATGGCTACACCTTC.

V and J are TRBV10-3 and TRBJ2-1, with D maybe TRBD1 (6 bases). The germline V and J ends were trimmed by 3 bases and 2 bases, with 11 bases remaining between them. Germline CDR1 is ENHRY and CDR2 is SYGVKD. This CDR3 contains 15 residues. In DNA form, the CDR3 reads TGTGCCATCAGTGACTCTGGGACACCCTACAATGAGCAGTTCTTC. It translates to CAISDSGTPYNEQFF.

This chain links TRBV29-1 with TRBJ1-2; D not resolved. The CDR3 runs to 17 residues. V was cut by 0 bases and J by 5 bases, with 22 bases left in between. Germline assignment: CDR1 SQVTM and CDR2 ANQGSEA. As DNA, the CDR3 is TGCAGCGTTGAAGATCTGGACGCTCCGTCCTTAGGGTATGGCTACACCTTC. As protein: CSVEDLDAPSLGYGYTF.